One sample yielded the 18 T cell receptor beta chains listed below, sequenced in a study of T cells in Graves' hyperthyroidism and ophthalmopathy. Template material for amplifying TCR beta CDR3 regions consisted of RNA transcripts. Primed by the HTBI set, a first-round RT-PCR was run on the TCR CDR3. TCRdb redid the calling of the multiplex PCR reads with MiXCR, one entry per CDR3 protein. The sample consists of approximately 400,000 distinct CDR3 sequences, around a sixth of them appearing once. The sequencing sample was made of blood. The source is a woman younger than 35 with Graves' hyperthyroidism that later progressed to Graves' ophthalmopathy.

There are many counts of this clonotype. The chain links TRBV2 to TRBJ1-6, with TRBD1 matching over 10 bases. With 1 base clipped from V and 5 bases from J, the junction kept 5 bases outside the gene matches. Germline V gene lookup returns CDR1 SNHLY and CDR2 FYNNEI. CDR3 size: 17 residues. The CDR3 protein is CASSEEGQGIDNSPLHF. The CDR3 DNA is TGTGCCAGCAGTGAAGAGGGACAGGGGATTGATAATTCACCCCTCCACTTT.

Concerning this clonotype itself: A much larger clone lies one base from this, so it may be a read error. V usage is TRBV5-1 and J usage is TRBJ1-2; D is undetermined. CDR1 SGHRS and CDR2 YFSETQ come from the germline V gene. This CDR3 is 15 amino acids long. CDR3 sequence reads: CASSLNAGANHGYTF. In nucleotides, the CDR3 is TGCGCCAGCAGCTTAAACGCAGGAGCTAACCATGGCTACACCTTC. Variable domain in full (rest from reference TRBV5-1 and TRBJ1-2): KAGVTQTPRYLIKTRGQQVTLSCSPISGHRSVSWYQQTPGQGLQFLFEYFSETQRNKGNFPGRFSGRQFSNSRSEMNVSTLELGDSALYLCASSLNAGANHGYTFGSGTRLTVV.

Many counts were recorded for this clonotype. The chain employs TRBV6-1 and TRBJ2-3; no clear D. V lost 5 bases, J lost 1 base, and 10 bases lay in between. Germline lookup yields CDR1 MNHNS and CDR2 SASEGT. There are 14 residues in the CDR3. CDR3 sequence: CASSPADRTDTQYF. For the CDR3, the DNA is TGTGCCAGCAGTCCGGCAGACCGCACAGATACGCAGTATTTT.

This clonotype was detected a few times. The gene calls are TRBV2 and TRBJ1-2; tentatively, D is TRBD1 (5 bases). The ends were cut back, 0 bases at V and 4 bases at J, with 15 bases in the middle. CDR1 and CDR2 (germline): SNHLY, FYNNEI. The CDR3 covers 16 residues. The DNA for the CDR3 is TGTGCCAGCAGTGAAGCGCTTGGGGGGTCGTTCTATGGCTACACCTTC. The encoded protein is CASSEALGGSFYGYTF. Full variable domain (missing parts from reference TRBV2 and TRBJ1-2): EPEVTQTPSHQVTQMGQEVILRCVPISNHLYFYWYRQILGQKVEFLVSFYNNEISEKSEIFDDQFSVERPDGSNFTLKIRSTKLEDSAMYFCASSEALGGSFYGYTFGSGTRLTVV.

This clonotype was observed many times. The V call is TRBV6-5, the J call TRBJ2-5, with 12 bases matching TRBD1. This CDR3 has 18 residues. Germline values: CDR1 MNHEY, CDR2 SVGAGI. V gave up 0 bases and J gave up 5 bases; unmatched junction bases: 10. The CDR3 spells CASSYSAFGTGGTETQYF. In DNA form, the CDR3 reads TGTGCCAGCAGTTACTCTGCGTTCGGGACAGGGGGCACTGAGACCCAGTACTTC.

The sample holds a few counts of this clonotype. The chain is built from TRBV5-1 and TRBJ1-4; D is ambiguous. Germline values: CDR1 SGHRS, CDR2 YFSETQ. The length of the CDR3 is 14 residues. Trimming left V 0 bases short and J 3 bases short, with 6 bases between. The CDR3, as DNA: TGCGCCAGCAGCTTGGGACCGGCTAATGAAAAACTGTTTTTT. It yields the protein CASSLGPANEKLFF.

The sample holds many counts of this clonotype. The chain links TRBV7-8 to TRBJ2-5; no clear D gene. The CDR3 length is 15 residues. CDR1 and CDR2 from the germline V gene are SGHVS and FQNEAQ. Trimming took 2 bases from V and 2 from J, leaving 12 bases between them. The CDR3 here is CASSLTTVTQETQYF. CDR3 coding DNA: TGTGCCAGCAGCTTAACGACGGTAACGCAAGAGACCCAGTACTTC.

This clonotype was detected only a few times. The rearrangement uses TRBV6-2 or TRBV6-3 and TRBJ2-1, with D perhaps assigned TRBD1 or TRBD2 (5 bases each). Germline CDR1 MNHEY, CDR2 SVGEGT. V shed 4 bases and J shed 10 bases, with 14 bases lying between them. CDR3 length equals 13 residues. The CDR3 reads CASSSPGRVEQFF. CDR3 DNA sequence: TGTGCCAGCAGTTCGCCGGGGCGGGTCGAGCAGTTCTTC.

The chain is built from TRBV6-2 or TRBV6-3 and TRBJ1-2; 7 positions agree with TRBD1. Germline V gives CDR1 MNHEY, CDR2 SVGEGT. CDR3 size: 13 residues. V shed 6 bases, J shed 3 bases, and the junction held 4 bases outside the gene matches. CDR3 region: CASRIGTDYGYTF. CDR3 DNA sequence: TGTGCCAGCAGGATAGGGACAGACTATGGCTACACCTTC.

There are many counts of this clonotype. This chain joins TRBV12-3 or TRBV12-4 and TRBJ2-5; the match to TRBD2 covers 9 bases. This CDR3 spans 15 amino acids. The V gene end was trimmed by 5 bases and the J gene end by 4 bases; junction bases not matched to a gene: 8. The CDR3: CASSQTSTSGETQYF. As DNA, the CDR3 is TGTGCCAGCAGTCAGACTTCGACTAGCGGAGAGACCCAGTACTTC.

This clonotype was seen ten or more times. The chain carries TRBV11-2 and TRBJ2-3; 8 nucleotides match TRBD2. V lost 5 bases and J lost 11; bases outside the gene matches: 6. The CDR3 has 12 residues. Germline CDR1 is SGHAT and CDR2 is FQNNGV. The CDR3, as DNA: TGTGCCAGCAGCCGAGCCGGGACTAGGCAGTATTTT. Translated: CASSRAGTRQYF.

V is TRBV7-9 and J is TRBJ1-3; D is undetermined. The ends were cut back, 5 bases at V and 2 bases at J, with 10 bases in the middle. Germline values: CDR1 SEHNR, CDR2 FQNEAQ (reference sequence). CDR3 length: 14 amino acids. The CDR3 loop reads CASSPELTGNTIYF. The CDR3 nucleotides are TGTGCCAGCAGCCCGGAGCTGACTGGAAACACCATATATTTT.

The table lists this clonotype with a few counts. The chain employs TRBV6-1 and TRBJ1-1; D is undetermined. Germline CDR1 MNHNS, CDR2 SASEGT. There are 14 residues in the CDR3. V was shortened by 4 bases and J by 0 bases, with 9 bases between the two germline ends. The CDR3 nucleotides are TGTGCCAGCAGTGCTCCCGGAATGAACACTGAAGCTTTCTTT. Translated: CASSAPGMNTEAFF.

The genes are TRBV24-1 and TRBJ2-3; 8 bases agree with TRBD2. With 7 bases clipped from V and 4 bases from J, the junction kept 9 bases outside the gene matches. This CDR3 has 15 residues. The germline V gene has CDR1 KGHDR and CDR2 SFDVKD. The CDR3 protein is CATSGRGRFADTQYF. CDR3 bases: TGTGCCACCAGCGGGAGGGGACGGTTCGCAGATACGCAGTATTTT.

This clonotype occurred a few times. This chain connects TRBV18 to TRBJ2-1; 10 bases agree with TRBD1. Germline lookup yields CDR1 KGHSH and CDR2 LQKENI. The V segment lost 5 bases and the J segment 7 bases; nucleotides outside the gene matches: 11. The CDR3 has 16 residues. CDR3 sequence (DNA): TGTGCCAGCTCAAACCGGGACAGGGGTTCCGCAAATGAGCAGTTCTTC. It encodes CASSNRDRGSANEQFF.

This clonotype was detected many times. The V gene is TRBV29-1, the J gene TRBJ2-1, with D unresolved. The V gene lost 5 bases and the J gene lost 3 bases, with 17 bases spanning the gap. The CDR3 totals 15 residues. Germline V lookup: CDR1 SQVTM, CDR2 ANQGSEA. CDR3 protein: CSVLEGRMNYNEQFF. The CDR3 DNA reads TGCAGCGTTCTAGAAGGACGGATGAACTACAATGAGCAGTTCTTC.

This chain uses TRBV27 with TRBJ2-4; 7 bases match TRBD1. The CDR3 length is 14 residues. Trimming cost V 6 bases and J 7 bases; bases outside gene matches: 9. Per germline, CDR1 MNHEY and CDR2 SMNVEV (reference sequence). Here the CDR3 reads CASSPMTGSNIQYF. CDR3 coding DNA: TGTGCCAGCAGCCCGATGACAGGGTCGAACATTCAGTACTTC.

This clonotype was seen ten or more times. The chain joins TRBV18 to TRBJ1-5; 9 bases match TRBD1. Per germline, CDR1 KGHSH and CDR2 LQKENI. The CDR3 extends over 15 amino acids. The V and J ends lost 3 bases and 6 bases, in that order; junction bases with no gene match: 6. The CDR3 loop is CASSPGTGIAQPQHF. Written as DNA, the CDR3 is TGTGCCAGCTCACCCGGGACAGGGATCGCTCAGCCCCAGCATTTT.